What follows is one TCR beta chain and its context. The entry originates in a study of cytomegalovirus exposure and HLA in healthy donors. Looked up from germline, CDR1 is SGHNT and CDR2 is YYREEE (reference sequence). V dropped 4 bases and J dropped 4; count of bases not matched to a gene: 8. There are 15 residues in the CDR3. With 60 Vbeta and 13 Jbeta primers, the PCR was carried out. Per the original methods: As a later analysis found, there were 70 million to 100 million unique TCR beta chains, of which roughly 11 million were shared. Profiled with immunoSEQ multiplex PCR; TCRdb holds only in-frame clones, not every one. D and trimming were read from the DNA, whereas the V and J calls and clone size are those reported in that table. The data contain about 120,000 clones, 70% to 85% of them singletons.

The chain uses TRBV5-4 and TRBJ2-3; 8 bases fit TRBD1. Sequencing input: PBMCs. This receptor was taken from a man aged 18 to 30 in good health and CMV-seropositive. This chain's CDR3 is CASSRKQGVPDTQYF. The CDR3 DNA reads TGTGCCAGCAGCAGAAAACAGGGGGTTCCAGATACGCAGTATTTT.